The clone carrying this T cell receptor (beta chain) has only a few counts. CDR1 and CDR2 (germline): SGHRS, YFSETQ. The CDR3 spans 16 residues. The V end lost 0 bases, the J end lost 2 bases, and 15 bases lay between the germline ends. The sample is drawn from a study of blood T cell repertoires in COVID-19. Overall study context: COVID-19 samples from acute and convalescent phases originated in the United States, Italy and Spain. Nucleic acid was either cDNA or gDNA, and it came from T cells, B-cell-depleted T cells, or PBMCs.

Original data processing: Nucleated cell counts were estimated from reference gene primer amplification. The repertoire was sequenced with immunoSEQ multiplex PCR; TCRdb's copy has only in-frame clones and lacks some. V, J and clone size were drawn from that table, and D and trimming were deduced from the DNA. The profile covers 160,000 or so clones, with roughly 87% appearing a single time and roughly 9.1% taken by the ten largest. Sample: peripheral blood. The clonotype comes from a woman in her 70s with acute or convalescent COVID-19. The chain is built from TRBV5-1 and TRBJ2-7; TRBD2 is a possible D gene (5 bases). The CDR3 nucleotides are TGCGCCAGCAGCTTGGGGTATAGCGCTATCACCTACGAGCAGTACTTC. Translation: CASSLGYSAITYEQYF.